A selection of T cell receptor beta chains follows, all from one sample in a study of T cell changes during pregnancy in multiple sclerosis. Libraries were prepared by immunoSEQ multiplex PCR; TCRdb keeps only in-frame clonotypes and omits some of them. The sample shows approximately 20,000 clones, around 85% of them seen only once. Sequenced material: CD8+ T cells from peripheral blood mononuclear cells, taken before pregnancy. These TCRs come from a female donor with multiple sclerosis, enrolled in a pregnancy study. Both conserved end residues are part of each CDR3. A D gene is named only where the DNA matches it firmly. Some rows have no size entry. The others give once, few or many, or a class for an expanded clone.

TGTGCCAGCAGCTCAAAACAGGGGTCGAACACCGGGGAGCTGTTTTTT CASSSKQGSNTGELFF TRBV5-4 once TRBJ2-2 TRBD1
TGTGCCAGCAGTCGAGGTACAGAGCAGTACTTC CASSRGTEQYF TRBV27 - TRBJ2-7 -
TGTGCCAGCAGCGGGGGACTAGCGGGAGTCCCGGGCACCGGGGAGCTGTTTTTT CASSGGLAGVPGTGELFF TRBV9 - TRBJ2-2 TRBD2
TGTGCCAGCAGCCTTATTCCCAGGGTTTACCTTCAGTACTTC CASSLIPRVYLQYF TRBV14 - TRBJ2-4 -
TGTGCCAGCAGTGACAGCCGCGGCTACACCTTC CASSDSRGYTF TRBV6-5 few TRBJ1-2 -
TGTGCCAGCAGTCGCGGACAGGTAGCATCCTACGAGCAGTACTTC CASSRGQVASYEQYF TRBV27 - TRBJ2-7 TRBD1
TGTGCCAGCAGTTTATCACGTCAGGGTTTAAATCAGCCCCAGCATTTT CASSLSRQGLNQPQHF TRBV27 - TRBJ1-5 -
TGCGCCAGCAGCTTGGCTAAGCCAGGGGAACATCGGGGCTATGGCTACACCTTC CASSLAKPGEHRGYGYTF TRBV5-1 - TRBJ1-2 -
TGTGCCAGCAGAATCAGGACAGGGGGCCCAGATACGCAGTATTTT CASRIRTGGPDTQYF TRBV27 few TRBJ2-3 TRBD1
TGTGCCAGCAGCACGGGACTAGACTACGAGCAGTACTTC CASSTGLDYEQYF TRBV5-4 - TRBJ2-7 TRBD2
TGTGCCAGCAGTTTGGGACAGGGGGCTATTCAGCCCCAGCATTTT CASSLGQGAIQPQHF TRBV27 - TRBJ1-5 TRBD1
TGTGCCAGCAGCTTAGGGCTAGCGGCTGAGCAGTACTTC CASSLGLAAEQYF TRBV7-9 - TRBJ2-7 TRBD2
TGCGCCAGCAGCTTGACTGGGACAGCCTACGAGCAGTACTTC CASSLTGTAYEQYF TRBV5-1 - TRBJ2-7 TRBD1
TGTGCCAGCAGTGACAGTAGCGGGGATACAGATACGCAGTATTTT CASSDSSGDTDTQYF TRBV6-4 - TRBJ2-3 TRBD2
TGTGCCAGTAGTATAGTAGGACAAAGACACGAGCAGTACTTC CASSIVGQRHEQYF TRBV19 - TRBJ2-7 -
TGTGCCAGCAGTGAAGGACTAGCGGGAACGTACGAGCAGTACTTC CASSEGLAGTYEQYF TRBV6-1 once TRBJ2-7 TRBD2
TGTGCCAGCAGCTTAACCCCCTATACGCAGTATTTT CASSLTPYTQYF TRBV7-3 once TRBJ2-3 -
TGTGCCAGCAGCTCGTGGGAGGGCCAAGATACGCAGTATTTT CASSSWEGQDTQYF TRBV7-6 - TRBJ2-3 TRBD2
TGCGCCAGCAGCTTGGCGCAGGGACTAACAGATACGCAGTATTTT CASSLAQGLTDTQYF TRBV5-1 few TRBJ2-3 TRBD2
TGCGCCAGCAGCCAAGATATGGGACAGGGATTCGTTAGCAATCAGCCCCAGCATTTT CASSQDMGQGFVSNQPQHF TRBV4-1 - TRBJ1-5 TRBD1
TGCGCCAGCAGCCAAGGCTCCCTAGCGGGAGGTTCGGGCACAGATACGCAGTATTTT CASSQGSLAGGSGTDTQYF TRBV4-1 - TRBJ2-3 TRBD2
TGTGCCAGCAGTTACGGGACTAGTGGCAATGAGCAGTTCTTC CASSYGTSGNEQFF TRBV27 - TRBJ2-1 TRBD2
TGCGCCAGCAGCTCGATTTTTAGAGGAAACACTGAAGCTTTCTTT CASSSIFRGNTEAFF TRBV5-1 once TRBJ1-1 -
TGTGCCAGCAGTTCCCGGAGCTCCTACGAGCAGTACTTC CASSSRSSYEQYF TRBV27 - TRBJ2-7 -
TGCGCCAGCAGCTTCACGGGAAGCGCCTACGAGCAGTACTTC CASSFTGSAYEQYF TRBV5-1 - TRBJ2-7 -
TGTGCCAGCAGCTTTTCGGGGATCCAAGCTGGCACAGATACGCAGTATTTT CASSFSGIQAGTDTQYF TRBV9 - TRBJ2-3 -
TGTGCCAGCAGTTTGTGGCTAGCGGGAGTAACATCCAATGAGCAGTTCTTC CASSLWLAGVTSNEQFF TRBV28 - TRBJ2-1 TRBD2